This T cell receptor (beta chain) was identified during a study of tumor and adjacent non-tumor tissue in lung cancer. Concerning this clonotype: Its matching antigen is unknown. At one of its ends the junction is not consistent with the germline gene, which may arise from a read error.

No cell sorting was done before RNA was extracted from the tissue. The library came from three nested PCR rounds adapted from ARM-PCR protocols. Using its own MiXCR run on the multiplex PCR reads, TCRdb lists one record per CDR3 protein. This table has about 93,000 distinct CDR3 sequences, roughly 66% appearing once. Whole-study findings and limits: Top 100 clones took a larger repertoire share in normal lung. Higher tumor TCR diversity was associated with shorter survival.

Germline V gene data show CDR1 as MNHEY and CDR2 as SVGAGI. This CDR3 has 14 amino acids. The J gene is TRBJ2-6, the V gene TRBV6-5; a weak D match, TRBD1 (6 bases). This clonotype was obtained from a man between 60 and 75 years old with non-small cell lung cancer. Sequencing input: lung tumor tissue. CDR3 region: CASSLGLGANVPTF. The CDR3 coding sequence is TGTGCCAGCAGTTTAGGTTTGGGGGCCAACGTCCCGACTTTC.